The sequence of this T cell receptor (beta chain) was determined in a study of CD8 T cells in ankylosing spondylitis. Researchers built TCR beta libraries using quantitative 5'-RACE with molecular barcodes. Each CDR3 protein gets one entry after TCRdb re-called the 5' RACE reads with MiXCR. The data contain tens of thousands of distinct CDR3 sequences, around 30% of them seen just once; the ten biggest clones take up 50% to 60%. The TCR comes from a male donor with ankylosing spondylitis or in good health (not recorded which). The source material was blood, either unsorted or a sorted T cell fraction (not recorded which).

Here the CDR3 DNA reads TGTGCCAGCAGTTTGGGAGTCGTGGGAACTGAGCAGTTCTTC. This encodes CASSLGVVGTEQFF. This rearrangement joins TRBV28 to TRBJ2-1; the D gene is possibly TRBD2 (5 bases). The CDR3 sequence is 14 residues long. Trimming cost V 3 bases and J 9 bases, with 15 bases left between them. Germline-derived CDR1 and CDR2 are MDHEN and SYDVKM.